This T cell receptor beta chain was found in a study of blood T cell repertoires in COVID-19. Across the study: Whether acute or convalescent, the COVID-19 samples came from the United States, Italy and Spain. T cells, B-cell-depleted T cells, or PBMCs supplied cDNA or gDNA.

The CDR3 is made up of 15 amino acids. Trimming took 6 bases from V and 7 from J; bases not matched to a gene: 12. The germline gives CDR1 LGHDT, CDR2 YNNKEL (reference sequence). In the study's own analysis: It was from reference gene primer amplification that nucleated cell counts were estimated. TCRdb's table, derived via immunoSEQ multiplex PCR, lists solely in-frame clones and lacks some. The D gene and trimming were derived from the DNA, and the V and J assignments and clone size from that table. Of around 150,000 clones in the sample, about three quarters were seen once. The V call is TRBV3-1 (or the pseudogene TRBV3-2), the J call TRBJ2-1, with 7 positions matching TRBD1. The source of this sequence is a man aged 50-59 years with acute or convalescent COVID-19. Sequencing was done on a sample of peripheral blood. The chain's CDR3 is CASRLEGGPENEQFF. The CDR3 nucleotides are TGTGCCAGCAGACTTGAAGGGGGCCCGGAGAATGAGCAGTTCTTC.